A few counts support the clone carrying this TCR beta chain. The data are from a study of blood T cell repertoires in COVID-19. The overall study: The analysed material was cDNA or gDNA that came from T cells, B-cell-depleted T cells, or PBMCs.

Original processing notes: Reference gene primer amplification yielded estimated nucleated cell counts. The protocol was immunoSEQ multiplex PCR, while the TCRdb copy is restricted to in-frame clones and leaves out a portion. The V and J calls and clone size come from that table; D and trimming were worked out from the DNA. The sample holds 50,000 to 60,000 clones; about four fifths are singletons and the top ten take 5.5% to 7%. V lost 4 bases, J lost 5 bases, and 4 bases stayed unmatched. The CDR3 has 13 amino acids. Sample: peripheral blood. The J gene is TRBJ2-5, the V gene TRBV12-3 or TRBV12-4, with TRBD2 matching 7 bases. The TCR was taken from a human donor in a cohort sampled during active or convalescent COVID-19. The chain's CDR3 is CASSYPGGETQYF. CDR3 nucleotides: TGTGCCAGCAGTTACCCCGGGGGGGAGACCCAGTACTTC.